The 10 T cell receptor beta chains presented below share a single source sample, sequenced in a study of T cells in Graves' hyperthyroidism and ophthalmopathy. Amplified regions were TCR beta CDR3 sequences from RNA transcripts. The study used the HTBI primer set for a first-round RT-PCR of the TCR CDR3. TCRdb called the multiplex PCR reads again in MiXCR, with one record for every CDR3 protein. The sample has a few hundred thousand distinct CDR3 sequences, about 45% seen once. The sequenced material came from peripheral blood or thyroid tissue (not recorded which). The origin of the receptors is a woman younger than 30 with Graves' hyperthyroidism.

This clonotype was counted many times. This CDR3 is CASSLGQVNEAFF. Written as DNA, the CDR3 is TGTGCCAGCAGTTTGGGACAGGTCAATGAAGCTTTCTTT. The chain has TRBV12-3 or TRBV12-4 and TRBJ1-1, with 8 positions matching TRBD1. This CDR3 has 13 residues. V lost 3 bases to trimming and J lost 7 bases; unmatched junction nucleotides: 4.

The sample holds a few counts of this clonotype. For the CDR3, the DNA is TGTGCCAGCAGCTTAGTGGTAGCTAGGTCAGATACGCAGTATTTT. The encoded protein is CASSLVVARSDTQYF. The chain couples TRBV5-4 to TRBJ2-3; no clear D. The CDR3 is 15 amino acids. The germline V gene encodes CDR1 SGHNT and CDR2 YYREEE (reference sequence). Trimming took 2 bases from V and 4 from J, leaving 14 bases between them.

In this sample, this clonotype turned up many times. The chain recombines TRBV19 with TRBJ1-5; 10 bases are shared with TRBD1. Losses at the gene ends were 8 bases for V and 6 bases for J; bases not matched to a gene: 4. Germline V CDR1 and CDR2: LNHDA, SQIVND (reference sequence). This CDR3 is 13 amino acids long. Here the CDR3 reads CASEGQGRQPQHF. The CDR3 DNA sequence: TGTGCCAGTGAGGGACAGGGGCGTCAGCCCCAGCATTTT.

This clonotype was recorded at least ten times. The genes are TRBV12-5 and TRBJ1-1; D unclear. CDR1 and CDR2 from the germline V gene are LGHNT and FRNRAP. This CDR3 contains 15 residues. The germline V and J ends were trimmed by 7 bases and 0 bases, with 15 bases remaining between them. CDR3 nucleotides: TGTGCTAGTGCCTCCACTGCCGGTTTGAACACTGAAGCTTTCTTT. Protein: CASASTAGLNTEAFF.

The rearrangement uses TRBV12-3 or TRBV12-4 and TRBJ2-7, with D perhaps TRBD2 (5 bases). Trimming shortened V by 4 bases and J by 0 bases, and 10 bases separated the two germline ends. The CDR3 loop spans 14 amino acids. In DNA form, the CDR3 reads TGTGCCAGCAGTTCCCAAGCGGTCTCCTACGAGCAGTACTTC. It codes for CASSSQAVSYEQYF.

CDR3 nucleotide sequence: TGTGCCAGCAGCTTAACCGGGACGCTACAAGAGACCCAGTACTTC. Translated: CASSLTGTLQETQYF. The V gene is TRBV12-3 or TRBV12-4, the J gene TRBJ2-5, with D perhaps given as TRBD1 or TRBD2 (5 bases each). The CDR3 has 15 amino acids. V dropped 6 bases and J dropped 2 bases, with 16 bases sitting between them.

CDR3 nucleotide sequence: TGCAGCAGTAGCACAGGGGGTATGCGCGAGCAGTACTTC. Protein: CSSSTGGMREQYF. The chain joins TRBV29-1 to TRBJ2-7; 8 positions agree with TRBD1. The germline V gene has CDR1 SQVTM and CDR2 ANQGSEA. CDR3 length: 13 residues. V dropped 8 bases and J dropped 6; count of bases not matched to a gene: 12.

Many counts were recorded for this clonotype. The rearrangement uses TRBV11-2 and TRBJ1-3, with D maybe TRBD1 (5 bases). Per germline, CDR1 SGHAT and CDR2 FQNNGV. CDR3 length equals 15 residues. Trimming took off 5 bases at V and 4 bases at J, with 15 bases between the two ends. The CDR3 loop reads CASSPLTGLGNTIYF. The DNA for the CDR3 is TGTGCCAGCAGCCCACTTACAGGTCTCGGAAACACCATATATTTT.

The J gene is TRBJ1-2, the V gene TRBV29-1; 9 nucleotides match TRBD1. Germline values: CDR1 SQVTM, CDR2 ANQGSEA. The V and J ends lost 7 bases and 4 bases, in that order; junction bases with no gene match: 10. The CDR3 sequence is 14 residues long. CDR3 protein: CSARQGGQSYGYTF. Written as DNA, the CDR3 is TGCAGCGCTAGACAGGGGGGGCAGAGCTATGGCTACACCTTC. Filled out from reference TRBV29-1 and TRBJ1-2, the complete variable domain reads SAVISQKPSRDICQRGTSLTIQCQVDSQVTMMFWYRQQPGQSLTLIATANQGSEATYESGFVIDKFPISRPNLTFSTLTVSNMSPEDSSIYLCSARQGGQSYGYTFGSGTRLTVV.

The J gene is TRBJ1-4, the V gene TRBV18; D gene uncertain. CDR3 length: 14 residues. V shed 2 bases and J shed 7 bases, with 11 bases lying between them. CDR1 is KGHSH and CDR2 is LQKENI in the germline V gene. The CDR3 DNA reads TGTGCCAGCTCACCAGGCCGGGCAGGTGAAAAACTGTTTTTT. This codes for CASSPGRAGEKLFF.